The 15 T cell receptor beta chains below all came from one sample that was sequenced in a study of T-cell memory formation after mild COVID-19. TCRdb called the 5' RACE reads again in MiXCR, with one record for every CDR3 protein. The data contain more than 350,000 distinct CDR3 sequences, 20% to 25% of them seen just once; the ten biggest clones take up roughly an eighth. Sequenced material: PBMCs or a T cell subset sorted from them (not recorded which). These receptors were obtained from an adult woman who had mild COVID-19 (a few samples of this study predate the infection). Cell type and time point are not known.

V usage is TRBV9 and J usage is TRBJ2-3; no clear D. Germline lookup yields CDR1 SGDLS and CDR2 YYNGEE. This CDR3 is built from 13 residues. Trimming removed 2 bases at V and 2 bases at J, with 6 bases between. CDR3 nucleotide sequence: TGTGCCAGCAGCGTGAGTCCCACAGATACGCAGTATTTT. Its translation is CASSVSPTDTQYF.

The chain combines TRBV24-1 with TRBJ1-5; D may be TRBD1 (6 bases). Trimming stripped 9 bases from V and 5 bases from J, with 13 bases between. Looked up from germline, CDR1 is KGHDR and CDR2 is SFDVKD. This CDR3 is built from 13 residues. The CDR3 is CATAGGGYQPQHF. The CDR3 DNA sequence: TGTGCCACCGCCGGGGGGGGCTATCAGCCCCAGCATTTT.

The rearrangement uses TRBV6-5 and TRBJ1-1; TRBD1 aligns across 8 bases. This CDR3 spans 14 amino acids. V was pared by 2 bases and J by 5 bases, with 4 bases of the junction left unmatched. CDR1 and CDR2 from the germline V gene are MNHEY and SVGAGI. CDR3 nucleotide sequence: TGTGCCAGCAGTTACGACAGGGGCAGGACTGAAGCTTTCTTT. Its protein product is CASSYDRGRTEAFF.

This clonotype has more than one count but fewer than ten. The chain combines TRBV9 with TRBJ2-4; the match to TRBD2 covers 8 bases. The CDR3 covers 15 residues. Trimming at V came to 0 bases and at J to 6 bases, leaving 5 bases not matched to a gene. Germline assignment: CDR1 SGDLS and CDR2 YYNGEE. CDR3 loop: CASSVATGGRNIQYF. The CDR3 DNA sequence: TGTGCCAGCAGCGTAGCTACGGGGGGGCGAAACATTCAGTACTTC.

This clonotype was detected a few times. The chain is built from TRBV5-6 and TRBJ2-1; 8 bases agree with TRBD1. Germline loops: CDR1 SGHDT, CDR2 YYEEEE. V shed 5 bases, J shed 2 bases, and the junction held 6 bases outside the gene matches. CDR3 size: 15 residues. The CDR3 DNA is TGTGCCAGCAGATACCGGGACAGGCCCTACAATGAGCAGTTCTTC. It is translated as CASRYRDRPYNEQFF.

This clonotype was seen a few times. This rearrangement joins TRBV24-1 to TRBJ2-3; 9 bases align to TRBD1. Germline V gene lookup returns CDR1 KGHDR and CDR2 SFDVKD. The CDR3 runs 14 residues. Unmatched junction bases numbered 4, after V lost 7 bases and J lost 3 bases. The CDR3 DNA is TGTGCCACCAGGGGACAGGGTGGTACAGATACGCAGTATTTT. Translation: CATRGQGGTDTQYF.

This clonotype was picked up a small number of times. This chain joins TRBV3-1 and TRBJ2-4; D is possibly TRBD1 (5 bases). The germline CDR1 and CDR2 sequences are LGHDT and YNNKEL (reference sequence). The CDR3 is 18 residues long. Trimming shortened V by 0 bases and J by 0 bases, and 15 bases separated the two germline ends. CDR3 residues: CASSQDTPTRVAKNIQYF. The DNA of the CDR3 is TGTGCCAGCAGCCAAGATACCCCCACCAGGGTAGCCAAAAACATTCAGTACTTC.

Many counts were recorded for this clonotype. The chain combines TRBV7-9 with TRBJ1-1; D not certain. Germline V gives CDR1 SEHNR, CDR2 FQNEAQ (reference sequence). V lost 0 bases and J lost 8, with 7 bases in between. The length of the CDR3 is 12 residues. The CDR3 spells CASSLAVREAFF. The CDR3 DNA sequence: TGTGCCAGCAGCTTAGCGGTCAGGGAAGCTTTCTTT.

The chain carries TRBV20-1 and TRBJ1-6; D is perhaps TRBD1 (5 bases). Germline values: CDR1 DFQATT, CDR2 SNEGSKA (reference sequence). This CDR3 has 16 residues. The germline V and J ends were trimmed by 4 bases and 9 bases, with 22 bases remaining between them. In DNA, the CDR3 is TGCAGTGCTAACTTCGCCGGGGGGGATGGGGGTTCACCCCTCCACTTT. It yields the protein CSANFAGGDGGSPLHF.

The rearrangement links TRBV3-1 to TRBJ1-5; maybe TRBD1 (5 bases). The CDR3 covers 15 residues. V shed 2 bases and J shed 5 bases, with 13 bases lying between them. CDR1 is LGHDT, CDR2 YNNKEL, per germline (reference sequence). DNA of the CDR3: TGTGCCAGCAGCCAAAACCGTGGGGGTCATCAGCCCCAGCATTTT. Translating gives CASSQNRGGHQPQHF.

The J gene is TRBJ2-1, the V gene TRBV28, with a weak D call TRBD2 (6 bases). This CDR3 has 15 residues. Germline CDR1 MDHEN, CDR2 SYDVKM. The V end lost 4 bases, the J end lost 3 bases, and 13 bases lay between the germline ends. The CDR3 DNA follows: TGTGCCAGCAGTTCCCCGGGGAGGCTCTACAATGAGCAGTTCTTC. Protein: CASSSPGRLYNEQFF.

This chain uses TRBV7-9 with TRBJ2-3, with 7 positions matching TRBD1. The germline gives CDR1 SEHNR, CDR2 FQNEAQ (reference sequence). V lost 2 bases, J lost 1 base, and 6 bases stayed unmatched. The CDR3 is made up of 16 amino acids. In DNA, the CDR3 is TGTGCCAGCAGCTTAAGGACAGGCGCTGGCACAGATACGCAGTATTTT. Encoded protein: CASSLRTGAGTDTQYF. Complete variable domain (other parts from reference TRBV7-9 and TRBJ2-3): DTGVSQNPRHKITKRGQNVTFRCDPISEHNRLYWYRQTLGQGPEFLTYFQNEAQLEKSRLLSDRFSAERPKGSFSTLEIQRTEQGDSAMYLCASSLRTGAGTDTQYFGPGTRLTVL.

The genes are TRBV2 and TRBJ1-1; 10 bases line up with TRBD1. The CDR3 extends over 15 amino acids. The V gene's germline CDR1 is SNHLY and CDR2 FYNNEI. J gave up 4 bases and V 7 bases, and 9 bases lay outside the gene matches. As DNA, the CDR3 is TGTGCCAGCACCGAGGGGACAGGGGAGATCACTGAAGCTTTCTTT. Protein product: CASTEGTGEITEAFF.

This clonotype was counted between two and nine times. The chain has TRBV18 and TRBJ2-2; D gene ambiguous. Germline-derived CDR1 and CDR2 are KGHSH and LQKENI. The V and J ends lost 2 bases and 0 bases respectively, with 7 bases between them. The CDR3 loop spans 15 amino acids. The CDR3 region has the DNA TGTGCCAGCTCACCAGGGAAGGCGAACACCGGGGAGCTGTTTTTT. It is translated as CASSPGKANTGELFF.

Details on this clonotype: This may be a read error: a much more frequent sequence differs by one nucleotide. Since no conserved phenylalanine or tryptophan closes the CDR3, a read error is the likely cause. The chain recombines TRBV5-4 with TRBJ2-5, with unresolved D. This CDR3 region has 12 residues. Trimming took 4 bases from V and 0 from J, leaving 4 bases between them. CDR1 and CDR2 from the germline V gene are SGHNT and YYREEE (reference sequence). The CDR3 nucleotides read TGTGCCAGCAGCCGCTACCAAGAGACCCAGTACCTC. It is translated as CASSRYQETQYL.